The 25 T cell receptor beta chains reported below all come from one sample, sequenced in a study of response to subunit inactivated influenza vaccine. One entry per CDR3 protein, called by TCRdb with MiXCR from the RT-PCR reads. The repertoire includes under 750,000 distinct CDR3 sequences, roughly 10% of them detected once, and roughly 10% sits in the top ten. Sample: PBMCs from blood, taken on the day of vaccination. The receptor source for this set is a man between 50 and 59 years old who received an inactivated influenza vaccine.

This clonotype was found a few times. The V call is TRBV5-1, the J call TRBJ1-2; no clear D gene. Trimming cost V 1 base and J 6 bases, with 10 bases left between them. This CDR3 has 13 residues. The germline V gene has CDR1 SGHRS and CDR2 YFSETQ. For the CDR3, the DNA is TGCGCCAGCAGCTTGAGGGCGTCGGATGGCTACACCTTC. Its translation is CASSLRASDGYTF.

This clonotype has only a few counts. CDR3 DNA sequence: TGTGCCACCAGAAGAAGAGGGGGCGGGGGGAACACCGGGGAGCTGTTTTTT. Translated: CATRRRGGGGNTGELFF. V and J are TRBV15 and TRBJ2-2, with D possibly called TRBD1 or TRBD2 (7 bases each). Germline V lookup: CDR1 LNHNV, CDR2 YYDKDF (reference sequence). This CDR3 spans 17 amino acids. The V gene lost 6 bases and the J gene lost 1 base, with 18 bases spanning the gap. Combining the CDR3 with reference TRBV15 and TRBJ2-2 gives the whole variable domain DAMVIQNPRYQVTQFGKPVTLSCSQTLNHNVMYWYQQKSSQAPKLLFHYYDKDFNNEADTPDNFQSRRPNTSFCFLDIRSPGLGDTAMYLCATRRRGGGGNTGELFFGEGSRLTVL.

This clonotype showed up just a few times. The chain couples TRBV10-3 to TRBJ2-3, with D possibly being TRBD1 (6 bases). This CDR3 region has 11 residues. The ends were cut back, 10 bases at V and 3 bases at J, with 8 bases in the middle. Per germline, CDR1 ENHRY and CDR2 SYGVKD. The CDR3: CATRGTDTQYF. As DNA, the CDR3 is TGTGCCACTAGGGGGACAGATACGCAGTATTTT.

V is TRBV5-1 and J is TRBJ2-7, with 13 bases identical to TRBD2. The V gene's germline CDR1 is SGHRS and CDR2 YFSETQ. V dropped 0 bases and J dropped 3; count of bases not matched to a gene: 3. The CDR3 length is 16 residues. The CDR3 region is CASSLETSGGVYEQYF. CDR3 DNA sequence: TGCGCCAGCAGCTTGGAAACTAGCGGGGGGGTCTACGAGCAGTACTTC. The whole variable domain, remainder taken from reference TRBV5-1 and TRBJ2-7, is KAGVTQTPRYLIKTRGQQVTLSCSPISGHRSVSWYQQTPGQGLQFLFEYFSETQRNKGNFPGRFSGRQFSNSRSEMNVSTLELGDSALYLCASSLETSGGVYEQYFGPGTRLTVT.

This clonotype occurred a few times. This chain joins TRBV12-3 or TRBV12-4 and TRBJ1-5; D unresolved. The CDR3 has 12 residues. V gave up 5 bases and J gave up 9 bases, with 11 bases separating them. The CDR3 spells CASSLASGPQHF. CDR3 in DNA: TGTGCCAGCAGTCTTGCTTCTGGGCCCCAGCATTTT.

J is TRBJ2-3 and V is TRBV29-1; 8 bases match TRBD1. CDR1 and CDR2 from the germline V gene are SQVTM and ANQGSEA. After removal of 4 bases from V and 3 bases from J, the junction contained 9 bases not matched to a gene. The CDR3 runs to 15 residues. CDR3 in DNA: TGCAGCGTTGCCCGTGGACAGGGTGGGACAGATACGCAGTATTTT. This sequence encodes CSVARGQGGTDTQYF.

The V and J genes are TRBV20-1 and TRBJ2-6; D is ambiguous. CDR3 size: 16 residues. Germline-derived CDR1 and CDR2 are DFQATT and SNEGSKA (reference sequence). The V end lost 3 bases, the J end lost 0 bases, and 12 bases lay between the germline ends. Written as DNA, the CDR3 is TGCAGTGCTAGCCCACCCGCCTCCTCTGGGGCCAACGTCCTGACTTTC. Translated, it gives CSASPPASSGANVLTF.

This clonotype was seen only a few times. The V and J genes are TRBV6-2 or TRBV6-3 and TRBJ2-1, with 7 nucleotides matching TRBD2. V trimming: 7 bases; J trimming: 2 bases; junction bases outside the gene matches: 8. This CDR3 region has 15 residues. The germline CDR1 and CDR2 sequences are MNHEY and SVGEGT. The CDR3 DNA is TGTGCCAGCAAAAGGAGGGAGGGACCCTACAATGAGCAGTTCTTC. This translates into CASKRREGPYNEQFF.

This clonotype turned up a few times. This chain links TRBV20-1 with TRBJ2-2; 10 bases match TRBD2. Looked up from germline, CDR1 is DFQATT and CDR2 is SNEGSKA (reference sequence). The CDR3 is 16 residues long. V shed 0 bases, J shed 7 bases, and the junction held 8 bases outside the gene matches. CDR3 sequence (DNA): TGCAGTGCTAGAGATCGGCTAGCGGGGGAAGGCGGGGAGCTGTTTTTT. Its translation is CSARDRLAGEGGELFF.

This rearrangement joins TRBV3-1 to TRBJ1-2; no reliable D call. The CDR3 is 14 amino acids. In germline, CDR1 is LGHDT, CDR2 YNNKEL (reference sequence). V dropped 0 bases and J dropped 1 base, with 6 bases sitting between them. CDR3 loop: CASSQDVSNYGYTF. The DNA for the CDR3 is TGTGCCAGCAGCCAAGATGTCAGTAACTATGGCTACACCTTC. Complete variable domain (other parts from reference TRBV3-1 and TRBJ1-2): DTAVSQTPKYLVTQMGNDKSIKCEQNLGHDTMYWYKQDSKKFLKIMFSYNNKELIINETVPNRFSPKSPDKAHLNLHINSLELGDSAVYFCASSQDVSNYGYTFGSGTRLTVV.

The chain employs TRBV30 and TRBJ2-5; the D gene is possibly TRBD2 (6 bases). Germline V CDR1 and CDR2: GTSNPN, SVGIG (reference sequence). The CDR3 has 15 amino acids. The V gene lost 1 base and the J gene lost 2 bases, with 14 bases spanning the gap. The CDR3 reads CAWSGGGGSQETQYF. The CDR3 nucleotides read TGTGCCTGGAGTGGAGGTGGGGGGTCACAAGAGACCCAGTACTTC. The full variable domain, in which reference TRBV30 and TRBJ2-5 provide the parts outside the CDR3, is SQTIHQWPATLVQPVGSPLSLECTVEGTSNPNLYWYRQAAGRGLQLLFYSVGIGQISSEVPQNLSASRPQDRQFILSSKKLLLSDSGFYLCAWSGGGGSQETQYFGPGTRLLVL.

The rearrangement joins TRBV20-1 to TRBJ1-1; D gene ambiguous. Trimming shortened V by 3 bases and J by 4 bases, and 12 bases separated the two germline ends. The CDR3 has 13 residues. Germline lookup yields CDR1 DFQATT and CDR2 SNEGSKA (reference sequence). The CDR3 region is CSASKAGRTEAFF. The CDR3 DNA is TGCAGTGCTAGTAAGGCAGGTCGCACTGAAGCTTTCTTT.

This sequence joins TRBV28 and TRBJ2-5; D might be TRBD1 (6 bases). The ends were cut back, 7 bases at V and 2 bases at J, with 11 bases in the middle. CDR1 is MDHEN and CDR2 is SYDVKM in the germline V gene. This CDR3 spans 13 amino acids. This CDR3 is CASTQGWQETQYF. The CDR3 DNA sequence: TGTGCCAGCACTCAGGGGTGGCAAGAGACCCAGTACTTC.

This clonotype showed up just a few times. The chain recombines TRBV15 with TRBJ1-3; D remains ambiguous. The V gene's germline CDR1 is LNHNV and CDR2 YYDKDF (reference sequence). The length of the CDR3 is 12 residues. Between the trimmed V and J ends, which lost 4 bases and 3 bases, there was a span of 4 bases. The CDR3 nucleotides read TGTGCCACCAGCACGGATGGAAACACCATATATTTT. It encodes CATSTDGNTIYF.

There are a few counts of this clonotype. V and J are TRBV12-3 or TRBV12-4 and TRBJ1-6; D possibly corresponds to TRBD1 (5 bases). CDR3 size: 14 residues. V gave up 6 bases and J gave up 7 bases, with 13 bases separating them. CDR3 loop: CASRGDSLNSPLHF. The CDR3 region has the DNA TGTGCCAGCAGGGGGGACTCCTTAAATTCACCCCTCCACTTT.

This clonotype was found a few times. The V and J genes are TRBV29-1 and TRBJ2-1; unclear D gene. The V end was cut by 4 bases, the J end by 7 bases, with 17 bases between. Germline V gene sequence: CDR1 SQVTM, CDR2 ANQGSEA. CDR3 length: 14 amino acids. The CDR3 here is CSVAQSPGSNEQFF. The CDR3 DNA reads TGCAGCGTTGCCCAATCCCCAGGTAGTAATGAGCAGTTCTTC.

The V gene is TRBV29-1, the J gene TRBJ2-7, with D possibly TRBD1 on 5 matching bases. V was cut by 4 bases and J by 3 bases, with 13 bases left in between. From germline, CDR1 is SQVTM and CDR2 ANQGSEA. The CDR3 runs 13 residues. CDR3 coding DNA: TGCAGCGTTGCTGGGGCAGGATACTACGAGCAGTACTTC. Protein: CSVAGAGYYEQYF.

The chain couples TRBV15 to TRBJ2-1; 8 positions agree with TRBD1. Germline loops: CDR1 LNHNV, CDR2 YYDKDF (reference sequence). This CDR3 has 15 residues. V shed 5 bases and J 3 bases; nucleotides not matched to a gene: 6. CDR3 region: CATSSDRGFYNEQFF. The CDR3 region has the DNA TGTGCCACCAGCTCCGACAGGGGATTCTACAATGAGCAGTTCTTC. Combining the CDR3 with reference TRBV15 and TRBJ2-1 gives the whole variable domain DAMVIQNPRYQVTQFGKPVTLSCSQTLNHNVMYWYQQKSSQAPKLLFHYYDKDFNNEADTPDNFQSRRPNTSFCFLDIRSPGLGDTAMYLCATSSDRGFYNEQFFGPGTRLTVL.

This clonotype was found a few times. The chain recombines TRBV10-3 with TRBJ2-3, with a tentative D call TRBD2 (7 bases). The germline V gene has CDR1 ENHRY and CDR2 SYGVKD. CDR3 length: 14 amino acids. Trimming shortened V by 7 bases and J by 3 bases, and 14 bases separated the two germline ends. CDR3 protein: CAINGLGQTDTQYF. The CDR3, as DNA: TGTGCCATCAACGGACTAGGACAGACAGATACGCAGTATTTT.

J is TRBJ1-3 and V is TRBV30; TRBD1 might be the D (6 bases). Per germline, CDR1 GTSNPN and CDR2 SVGIG (reference sequence). The V and J ends lost 5 bases and 4 bases respectively, with 6 bases between them. The CDR3 totals 11 residues. The CDR3 is CAWDRGNTIYF. CDR3 sequence (DNA): TGTGCCTGGGACAGGGGAAACACCATATATTTT.

The V call is TRBV7-2, the J call TRBJ2-5, with 8 nucleotides matching TRBD2. This CDR3 has 15 amino acids. CDR1 SGHTA and CDR2 FQGNSA come from the germline V gene. The junction had 5 bases not matched to a gene; V was cut back by 1 base and J by 4 bases. CDR3 bases: TGTGCCAGCAGCTTAGTCGGCGGGGGGCCAGAGACCCAGTACTTC. It encodes CASSLVGGGPETQYF.

In this sample, this clonotype turned up a few times. This chain joins TRBV20-1 and TRBJ1-5, with 7 bases fitting TRBD1. Trimming at V came to 5 bases and at J to 3 bases, leaving 7 bases not matched to a gene. From germline, CDR1 is DFQATT and CDR2 SNEGSKA (reference sequence). This CDR3 has 14 residues. CDR3 nucleotides: TGCAGTGCTGTACAGGGGCCCTCCAATCAGCCCCAGCATTTT. It yields the protein CSAVQGPSNQPQHF.

This clonotype was seen only a few times. The rearrangement links TRBV12-3 or TRBV12-4 to TRBJ1-3, with TRBD1 as a possible D gene (6 bases). The CDR3 length is 15 residues. V was shortened by 1 base and J by 2 bases, with 9 bases between the two germline ends. The CDR3 is CASSLGGTTGNTIYF. The CDR3, as DNA: TGTGCCAGCAGTTTAGGTGGGACAACTGGAAACACCATATATTTT.

This clonotype came up a few times. This chain connects TRBV11-2 to TRBJ2-7; D uncertain. The V end was cut by 5 bases, the J end by 6 bases, with 11 bases between. CDR3 length equals 12 residues. Germline V gene data show CDR1 as SGHAT and CDR2 as FQNNGV. The CDR3 sequence is CASSGVLLEQYF. The CDR3 DNA follows: TGTGCCAGCAGCGGGGTCCTCCTCGAGCAGTACTTC.

The J gene is TRBJ1-6, the V gene TRBV6-1; 8 bases are shared with TRBD1. V dropped 3 bases and J dropped 10; count of bases not matched to a gene: 23. This CDR3 has 20 amino acids. Germline loops: CDR1 MNHNS, CDR2 SASEGT. CDR3 protein: CASSDRLARTGILGRSPLHF. For the CDR3, the DNA is TGTGCCAGCAGTGATAGACTGGCTAGGACAGGGATTCTCGGTCGGTCACCCCTCCACTTT.